The 27 T cell receptor beta chains given below trace back to one sample, sequenced in a study of beta chain features in type 1 diabetes (dated by TCRdb to about 2018). General study outcomes and caveats: Type 1 diabetes patients showed a moderate but significant shortening of TCRB CDR3 length in all four CD4+ subsets.

The receptor library was made with the immunoSEQ multiplex PCR assay. The High Capacity cDNA Reverse Transcription Kit was used to reverse transcribe all of the isolated RNA, meaning that expressed TCRB transcripts were what got sequenced. The table was pulled from immuneACCESS by TCRdb, which kept in-frame rearrangements only. Such tables lose some clones; where checked, under half of the loss comes from unresolved V genes, and the rest has no known cause. Within this sample are under 850,000 clones, with around 15% of them counted one time only. The top ten clones comprise 0.022% of the sample. The antigens for these receptors are not known. The sequencing sample was made of naive CD4+ T cells from blood. Read against the paper, the sample's cell subset or site label means: true naive CD4+ T cells. These receptors all stem from a young man with type 1 diabetes.

This clone has just a few counts. The DNA for the CDR3 is TGTGCCAGCAGTTTATCGGACACTGAAGCTTTCTTT. Translating gives CASSLSDTEAFF. V gene TRBV28 combines with J gene TRBJ1-1; D remains unclear. Per the germline V gene, CDR1 is MDHEN and CDR2 is SYDVKM. Trimming stripped 1 base from V and 3 bases from J, with 3 bases between. The CDR3 is 12 residues long.

This clone was counted a few times. The chain is built from TRBV6-6 and TRBJ1-5; perhaps TRBD1 as D (6 bases). Trimming took off 5 bases at V and 4 bases at J, with 12 bases between the two ends. CDR1 is MNHNY and CDR2 is SVGAGI in the germline V gene (reference sequence). The CDR3 covers 14 residues. DNA for the CDR3: TGTGCCAGCAGTCGGGGACAATCGAATCAGCCCCAGCATTTT. This encodes CASSRGQSNQPQHF.

As DNA, the CDR3 is TGTGCCACCAAGACAGGGTACCAAGAGACCCAGTACTTC. Translating it yields CATKTGYQETQYF. The chain joins TRBV2 to TRBJ2-5, with TRBD1 matching over 7 bases. CDR1 and CDR2 (germline): SNHLY, FYNNEI. The CDR3 is 13 residues long. V lost 10 bases and J lost 0; bases outside the gene matches: 5.

The chain's CDR3 is CASSGSGGTYNEQFF. CDR3 nucleotides: TGTGCCAGCAGTGGAAGCGGGGGTACCTACAATGAGCAGTTCTTC. The genes are TRBV2 and TRBJ2-1; TRBD2 aligns across 8 bases. The germline CDR1 and CDR2 sequences are SNHLY and FYNNEI. The CDR3 contains 15 residues. After removal of 4 bases from V and 2 bases from J, the junction contained 4 bases not matched to a gene.

The chain uses TRBV6-5 and TRBJ2-7, with TRBD1 matching 8 bases. The J segment lost 3 bases and the V segment lost 5 bases, leaving 6 bases of the junction unmatched. The CDR3 runs 14 residues. Looked up from germline, CDR1 is MNHEY and CDR2 is SVGAGI. CDR3 region: CASSHDRGHYEQYF. CDR3 DNA: TGTGCCAGCAGTCACGACAGGGGTCACTACGAGCAGTACTTC.

The rearrangement uses TRBV7-2 and TRBJ2-1; unclear D gene. With 4 bases removed from V and 7 bases from J, the gap between germline ends came to 14 bases. Germline CDR1 is SGHTA and CDR2 is FQGNSA. The CDR3 has 14 amino acids. CDR3 in DNA: TGTGCCAGCAGCTCCCCAGGTGCCCGAAATGAGCAGTTCTTC. Translated: CASSSPGARNEQFF.

The J gene is TRBJ1-6, the V gene TRBV19; no firm D call. The CDR3 is 15 amino acids. The V end was cut by 3 bases, the J end by 6 bases, with 12 bases between. Per the germline V gene, CDR1 is LNHDA and CDR2 is SQIVND (reference sequence). In DNA form, the CDR3 reads TGTGCCAGTAGTATCGAATTTAGGCTTAATTCACCCCTCCACTTT. It is translated as CASSIEFRLNSPLHF. The full variable domain, in which reference TRBV19 and TRBJ1-6 provide the parts outside the CDR3, is DGGITQSPKYLFRKEGQNVTLSCEQNLNHDAMYWYRQDPGQGLRLIYYSQIVNDFQKGDIAEGYSVSREKKESFPLTVTSAQKNPTAFYLCASSIEFRLNSPLHFGNGTRLTVT.

This sequence joins TRBV29-1 and TRBJ1-1; 7 bases are a match to TRBD1. Losses at the gene ends were 4 bases for V and 3 bases for J; bases not matched to a gene: 5. This CDR3 has 13 residues. Germline assignment: CDR1 SQVTM and CDR2 ANQGSEA. CDR3 sequence (DNA): TGCAGCGTTGGGGAGGGGGCCTACACTGAAGCTTTCTTT. It encodes CSVGEGAYTEAFF.

The V call is TRBV6-4, the J call TRBJ2-3; 7 nucleotides line up with TRBD2. The CDR3 is 14 residues long. Losses at the gene ends were 4 bases for V and 2 bases for J; bases not matched to a gene: 3. The V gene's germline CDR1 is MRHNA and CDR2 SNTAGT. The CDR3 DNA reads as TGTGCCAGCAGTGTGGCGGGGGTCACAGATACGCAGTATTTT. Residues: CASSVAGVTDTQYF.

This clone was picked up a small number of times. The chain recombines TRBV6-5 with TRBJ2-7, with TRBD1 matching 7 bases. There are 14 residues in the CDR3. V lost 6 bases and J lost 0; bases outside the gene matches: 5. From germline, CDR1 is MNHEY and CDR2 SVGAGI. This CDR3 is CASSLGTASYEQYF. The DNA of the CDR3 is TGTGCCAGCAGCCTCGGGACAGCCTCCTACGAGCAGTACTTC.

Remarks on this clone: At the DNA level, this CDR3 is encoded by other sequences in the same sample as well. V is TRBV10-3 and J is TRBJ1-5; 7 bases fit TRBD1. The J segment lost 4 bases and the V segment lost 3 bases, leaving 0 bases of the junction unmatched. The length of the CDR3 is 13 residues. The germline V gene encodes CDR1 ENHRY and CDR2 SYGVKD. The CDR3 nucleotides read TGTGCCATCAGTGAACAGGGGAATCAGCCCCAGCATTTT. Its protein is CAISEQGNQPQHF.

On this clone itself: This specimen includes other DNA sequences encoding the same CDR3. This chain uses TRBV5-6 with TRBJ1-4; 8 bases align to TRBD1. The CDR3 has 15 amino acids. The V gene end was trimmed by 2 bases and the J gene end by 4 bases; junction bases not matched to a gene: 4. CDR1 is SGHDT and CDR2 is YYEEEE in the germline V gene. DNA for the CDR3: TGTGCCAGCAGCTTTCTGGACAGGGATAATGAAAAACTGTTTTTT. This gives the protein CASSFLDRDNEKLFF.

J is TRBJ2-7 and V is TRBV9; 7 bases agree with TRBD1. CDR1 is SGDLS, CDR2 YYNGEE, per germline. CDR3 length equals 16 residues. Germline trimming cut 1 base from V and 4 bases from J; bases unmatched to any gene: 11. The DNA of the CDR3 is TGTGCCAGCAGCGTAAGCTCCGGGACAGACCCTTACGAGCAGTACTTC. This sequence encodes CASSVSSGTDPYEQYF.

This clone occurred a few times. The J gene is TRBJ2-7, the V gene TRBV4-1; D not certain. CDR1 is MGHRA and CDR2 is YSYEKL in the germline V gene. The CDR3 extends over 14 amino acids. Between the trimmed V and J ends, which lost 1 base and 11 bases, there was a span of 18 bases. CDR3 sequence reads: CASSQVTLGQRKYF. The DNA of the CDR3 is TGCGCCAGCAGCCAAGTAACCCTCGGGCAGAGGAAGTACTTC.

The rearrangement links TRBV4-2 to TRBJ1-5, with 8 bases fitting TRBD1. The CDR3 has 16 amino acids. Germline CDR1 and CDR2: LGHNA and YNFKEQ. V lost 4 bases to trimming and J lost 6 bases; unmatched junction nucleotides: 11. The CDR3 here is CASSPQGQGAIQPQHF. The CDR3 bases are TGTGCCAGCAGCCCCCAGGGGCAGGGGGCGATTCAGCCCCAGCATTTT.

CDR3 DNA sequence: TGTGCCAGCAGCAAAAAGAGACAGGGGGATGAAAAACTGTTTTTT. It yields the protein CASSKKRQGDEKLFF. The chain joins TRBV21-1 to TRBJ1-4; the table names TRBD1, a call not compared with the DNA. TRBV21-1 is labeled a pseudogene. The CDR3 loop spans 15 amino acids.

The chain links TRBV20-1 to TRBJ1-2, with a weak D call TRBD1 (5 bases). Per the germline V gene, CDR1 is DFQATT and CDR2 is SNEGSKA (reference sequence). V was pared by 5 bases and J by 6 bases, with 10 bases between. The CDR3 sequence is 11 residues long. The CDR3 DNA follows: TGCAGTGCTGAGACAGTCGATGGCTACACCTTC. The encoded protein is CSAETVDGYTF.

The CDR3 coding sequence is TGTGCCAGCACCGAGGAGGGATCTCCGGGGACCCAGTACTTC. This translates into CASTEEGSPGTQYF. V is TRBV7-9 and J is TRBJ2-5, with D tentatively TRBD2 (6 bases). Germline CDR1 and CDR2: SEHNR and FQNEAQ (reference sequence). The CDR3 is made up of 14 amino acids. Trimming pared 7 bases from V and 7 bases from J, leaving 19 bases between.

The table lists this clone with a count of one. This sequence joins TRBV6-6 and TRBJ2-5, with TRBD1 identical over 8 bases. The V and J ends lost 10 bases and 2 bases, in that order; junction bases with no gene match: 6. This CDR3 contains 13 residues. Germline V gene sequence: CDR1 MNHNY, CDR2 SVGAGI (reference sequence). The CDR3 region has the DNA TGTGCCACCGGGACAGGACCACAAGAGACCCAGTACTTC. Translated, it gives CATGTGPQETQYF.

This clone was recorded a few times. The chain combines TRBV28 with TRBJ2-6; D is uncertain. V gave up 5 bases and J gave up 4 bases, with 18 bases separating them. CDR3 length: 17 amino acids. Germline V gene lookup returns CDR1 MDHEN and CDR2 SYDVKM. The CDR3 DNA is TGTGCCAGCAGTCCCCCGGCTGGCCAGACCGGGGCCAACGTCCTGACTTTC. This encodes CASSPPAGQTGANVLTF.

The chain couples TRBV5-1 to TRBJ2-5; 7 nucleotides align to TRBD1. The V gene end was trimmed by 3 bases and the J gene end by 2 bases; junction bases not matched to a gene: 4. The germline gives CDR1 SGHRS, CDR2 YFSETQ. There are 14 residues in the CDR3. CDR3: CASSWGQPQETQYF. In DNA, the CDR3 is TGCGCCAGCAGCTGGGGACAGCCACAAGAGACCCAGTACTTC.

The V call is TRBV19, the J call TRBJ2-7; D unclear. The CDR3 is made up of 11 amino acids. The germline CDR1 and CDR2 sequences are LNHDA and SQIVND (reference sequence). V was shortened by 5 bases and J by 7 bases, with 9 bases between the two germline ends. This CDR3 is CASSALGEQYF. CDR3 DNA sequence: TGTGCCAGTAGTGCCCTTGGGGAGCAGTACTTC.

This clone appeared a few times. The genes are TRBV27 and TRBJ1-2; no clear D. This CDR3 region has 12 residues. Germline CDR1 reads MNHEY; CDR2 reads SMNVEV (reference sequence). V lost 5 bases and J lost 4, with 8 bases in between. CDR3 DNA sequence: TGTGCCAGCAGTCCACCGGCCTATGGCTACACCTTC. Its protein product is CASSPPAYGYTF.

The chain's CDR3 is CASSLSADSSGNTIYF. The CDR3 bases are TGTGCCAGCAGTTTATCGGCGGACAGCTCTGGAAACACCATATATTTT. V usage is TRBV27 and J usage is TRBJ1-3; a weak D match, TRBD1 (6 bases). The germline V gene encodes CDR1 MNHEY and CDR2 SMNVEV (reference sequence). The CDR3 runs 16 residues. V lost 0 bases and J lost 0, with 9 bases in between.

The chain has TRBV25-1 and TRBJ2-1; the D is unclear. Trimming took 4 bases from V and 2 from J, leaving 9 bases between them. CDR3 length equals 14 residues. Germline CDR1 and CDR2: MGHDK and SYGVNS. The CDR3 reads CASSGQSTYNEQFF. CDR3 nucleotides: TGTGCCAGCAGTGGCCAGAGCACCTACAATGAGCAGTTCTTC.

The sample holds a few counts of this clone. The chain is built from TRBV29-1 and TRBJ2-7; 10 positions match TRBD2. Germline V gene sequence: CDR1 SQVTM, CDR2 ANQGSEA. V shed 7 bases and J 4 bases; nucleotides not matched to a gene: 7. The CDR3 is 13 amino acids. This CDR3 reads CSASSGGKYEQYF. CDR3 nucleotide sequence: TGCAGCGCCTCTAGCGGGGGAAAGTACGAGCAGTACTTC.

A few counts support this clone. This chain connects TRBV30 to TRBJ1-6; D ambiguous. CDR1 GTSNPN and CDR2 SVGIG come from the germline V gene (reference sequence). CDR3 length: 13 amino acids. Trimming pared 4 bases from V and 7 bases from J, leaving 11 bases between. The CDR3 DNA follows: TGTGCCTGGACCTCCGCGGGGAATTCACCCCTCCACTTT. It specifies CAWTSAGNSPLHF.